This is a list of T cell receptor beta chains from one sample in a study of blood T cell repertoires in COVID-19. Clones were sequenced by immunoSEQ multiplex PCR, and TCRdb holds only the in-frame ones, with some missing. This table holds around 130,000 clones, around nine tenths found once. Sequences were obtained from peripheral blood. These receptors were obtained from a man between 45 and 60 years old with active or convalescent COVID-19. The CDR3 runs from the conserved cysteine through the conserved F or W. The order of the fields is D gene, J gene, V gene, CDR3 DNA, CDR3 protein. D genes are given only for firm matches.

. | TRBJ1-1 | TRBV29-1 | TGCAGCGCCGAGACGGGGAGGGGGTATGGCACTGAAGCTTTCTTT | CSAETGRGYGTEAFF
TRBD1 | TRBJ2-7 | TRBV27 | TGTGCCAGCAGTTTAGACAGGGGGACCTACGAACAGTACTTC | CASSLDRGTYEQYF
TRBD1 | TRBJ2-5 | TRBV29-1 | TGCAGCGGTAAATGGACAGGGAAAGAGACCCAGTACTTC | CSGKWTGKETQYF
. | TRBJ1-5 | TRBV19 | TGTGCCAGTAGTATAGATCGGGACTTCTCTCGCAATCAGCCCCAGCATTTT | CASSIDRDFSRNQPQHF
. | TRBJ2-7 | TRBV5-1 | TGCGCCAGCAGCGAATCAGCGGGCGTCTACGAGCAGTACTTC | CASSESAGVYEQYF
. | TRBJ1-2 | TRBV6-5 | TGTGCCAGCACCCCACGCCCCGGGAACGACTATGGCTACACCTTC | CASTPRPGNDYGYTF
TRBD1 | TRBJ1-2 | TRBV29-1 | TGCAGCGTTGATGCGGTGCAGGGGGCGCGCGGCTATGGCTACACCTTC | CSVDAVQGARGYGYTF
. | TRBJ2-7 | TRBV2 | TGTGCCATCATGAAGGGGTGGACAGAATACTACGAGCAGTACTTC | CAIMKGWTEYYEQYF
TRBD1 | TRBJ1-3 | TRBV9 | TGTGCCAGCAGCGGACCGGGACAGGGTTCTGGAAACACCATATATTTT | CASSGPGQGSGNTIYF
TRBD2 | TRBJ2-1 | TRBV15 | TGTGCCACCAGCAGAGAACTCCGGGGGGGTGAGCAGTTCTTC | CATSRELRGGEQFF